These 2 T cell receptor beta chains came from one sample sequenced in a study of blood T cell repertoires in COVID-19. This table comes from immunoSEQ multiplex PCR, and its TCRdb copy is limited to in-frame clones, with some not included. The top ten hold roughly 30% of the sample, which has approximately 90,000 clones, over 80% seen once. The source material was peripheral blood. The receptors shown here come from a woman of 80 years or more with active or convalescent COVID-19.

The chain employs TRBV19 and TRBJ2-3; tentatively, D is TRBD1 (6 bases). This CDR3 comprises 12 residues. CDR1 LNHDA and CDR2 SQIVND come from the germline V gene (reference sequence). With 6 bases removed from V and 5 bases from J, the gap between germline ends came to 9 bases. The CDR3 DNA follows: TGTGCCAGTAGGGGGGCCGGAGATACGCAGTATTTT. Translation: CASRGAGDTQYF. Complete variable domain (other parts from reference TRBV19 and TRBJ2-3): DGGITQSPKYLFRKEGQNVTLSCEQNLNHDAMYWYRQDPGQGLRLIYYSQIVNDFQKGDIAEGYSVSREKKESFPLTVTSAQKNPTAFYLCASRGAGDTQYFGPGTRLTVL.

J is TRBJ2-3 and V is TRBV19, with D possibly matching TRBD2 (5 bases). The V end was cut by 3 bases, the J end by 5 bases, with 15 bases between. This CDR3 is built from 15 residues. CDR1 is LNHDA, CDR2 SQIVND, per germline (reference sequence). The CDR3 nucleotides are TGTGCCAGTAGTATCACGGGAAGCCAGATAGATACGCAGTATTTT. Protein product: CASSITGSQIDTQYF.